The 25 T cell receptor beta chains presented below share a single source sample, sequenced in a study of radiotherapy plus CTLA-4 blockade in lung cancer. Libraries were prepared by immunoSEQ multiplex PCR; TCRdb keeps only in-frame clonotypes and omits some of them. The sample has about 32,000 clones, around 74% seen once. The source was peripheral blood, collected from a patient treated with radiotherapy plus ipilimumab. The origin of the receptors is a human donor with non-small cell lung cancer that progressed on radiotherapy plus ipilimumab.

The rearrangement joins TRBV4-1 to TRBJ2-7, with a possible D match to TRBD2 (5 bases). The V end lost 0 bases, the J end lost 3 bases, and 12 bases lay between the germline ends. The CDR3 is 15 residues long. CDR1 and CDR2 from the germline V gene are MGHRA and YSYEKL. The CDR3 is CASSQDRGRGYEQYF. The DNA for the CDR3 is TGCGCCAGCAGCCAAGATCGAGGGCGCGGCTACGAGCAGTACTTC.

This clone has a handful of counts. This chain connects TRBV27 to TRBJ1-1; D unresolved. Trimming stripped 3 bases from V and 8 bases from J, with 13 bases between. Germline lookup yields CDR1 MNHEY and CDR2 SMNVEV (reference sequence). The CDR3 is made up of 13 amino acids. CDR3 in amino acids: CASSFDTGSEAFF. Written as DNA, the CDR3 is TGTGCCAGCAGTTTTGATACGGGTTCGGAAGCTTTCTTT.

The genes are TRBV29-1 and TRBJ2-1; TRBD2 aligns across 10 bases. CDR3 length equals 16 residues. The V gene end was trimmed by 1 base and the J gene end by 0 bases; junction bases not matched to a gene: 3. Per germline, CDR1 SQVTM and CDR2 ANQGSEA. Written as DNA, the CDR3 is TGCAGCGTTGAAGGTCTAGCGGGAGACTCCTACAATGAGCAGTTCTTC. Residues: CSVEGLAGDSYNEQFF.

This clone was seen more than once but under ten times. This chain connects TRBV7-9 to TRBJ2-5; D is unclear. The CDR3 runs 13 residues. The germline gives CDR1 SEHNR, CDR2 FQNEAQ (reference sequence). The CDR3, as DNA: TGTGCAAGCGTAAGGGCGGCGCAAGAGACCCAGTACTTC. The encoded protein is CASVRAAQETQYF.

CDR3 sequence reads: CSVEAGAEGTDTQYF. The CDR3 coding sequence is TGCAGCGTTGAAGCGGGGGCAGAGGGCACAGATACGCAGTATTTT. The J gene is TRBJ2-3, the V gene TRBV29-1; D is perhaps TRBD1 or TRBD2 (6 bases each). Germline assignment: CDR1 SQVTM and CDR2 ANQGSEA. V shed 1 base and J shed 1 base, with 12 bases lying between them. The CDR3 is 15 amino acids.

The V gene is TRBV9, the J gene TRBJ2-1, with 15 bases identical to TRBD2. Germline CDR1 SGDLS, CDR2 YYNGEE. The CDR3 sequence is 17 residues long. Trimming at V came to 4 bases and at J to 5 bases, leaving 7 bases not matched to a gene. DNA for the CDR3: TGTGCCAGCAGCCCACGGACTAGCGGGGGGGGTAACAATGAGCAGTTCTTC. Amino acids: CASSPRTSGGGNNEQFF.

The chain joins TRBV7-2 to TRBJ2-7, with 14 bases matching TRBD2. V lost 3 bases to trimming and J lost 4 bases; unmatched junction nucleotides: 11. Per the germline V gene, CDR1 is SGHTA and CDR2 is FQGNSA. This CDR3 has 18 residues. The CDR3 region is CASSFGTSGRRLGYEQYF. The DNA of the CDR3 is TGTGCCAGCAGCTTCGGGACTAGCGGGAGAAGGCTCGGGTACGAGCAGTACTTC. Filled out from reference TRBV7-2 and TRBJ2-7, the complete variable domain reads GAGVSQSPSNKVTEKGKDVELRCDPISGHTALYWYRQSLGQGLEFLIYFQGNSAPDKSGLPSDRFSAERTGGSVSTLTIQRTQQEDSAVYLCASSFGTSGRRLGYEQYFGPGTRLTVT.

This clone came up a few times. The rearrangement uses TRBV7-9 and TRBJ2-6; D is perhaps TRBD1 (5 bases). This CDR3 has 17 amino acids. Trimming pared 5 bases from V and 0 bases from J, leaving 14 bases between. Looked up from germline, CDR1 is SEHNR and CDR2 is FQNEAQ (reference sequence). The CDR3 spells CASSLGVGVSGANVLTF. CDR3 bases: TGTGCCAGCAGCCTCGGAGTAGGGGTCTCTGGGGCCAACGTCCTGACTTTC.

This chain connects TRBV6-1 to TRBJ2-1, with D tentatively TRBD1 (5 bases). The CDR3 is 15 residues long. The V gene lost 3 bases and the J gene lost 0 bases, with 9 bases spanning the gap. Germline values: CDR1 MNHNS, CDR2 SASEGT. CDR3 amino acids: CASSEQGSSYNEQFF. In DNA, the CDR3 is TGTGCCAGCAGTGAGCAGGGCAGCTCCTACAATGAGCAGTTCTTC.

V and J are TRBV10-3 and TRBJ2-1, with a possible D match to TRBD1 (6 bases). Germline CDR1 ENHRY, CDR2 SYGVKD. The V end was cut by 4 bases, the J end by 0 bases, with 13 bases between. This CDR3 region has 16 residues. For the CDR3, the DNA is TGTGCCATCAGTGGGGGGCAGGGGCCCTCCTACAATGAGCAGTTCTTC. This gives the protein CAISGGQGPSYNEQFF.

The gene calls are TRBV11-2 and TRBJ2-7, with a tentative D call TRBD1 (5 bases). Trimming stripped 0 bases from V and 3 bases from J, with 12 bases between. This CDR3 has 15 residues. Germline CDR1 is SGHAT and CDR2 is FQNNGV. Written as DNA, the CDR3 is TGTGCCAGCAGCTTAGATTCGGCAGGGTTCTACGAGCAGTACTTC. This translates into CASSLDSAGFYEQYF.

The chain employs TRBV6-1 and TRBJ2-3, with 7 bases lining up with TRBD1. Per the germline V gene, CDR1 is MNHNS and CDR2 is SASEGT. The junction had 4 bases not matched to a gene; V was cut back by 4 bases and J by 0 bases. CDR3 size: 15 residues. The CDR3 is CASSAGQASTDTQYF. The CDR3 DNA sequence: TGTGCCAGCAGTGCCGGACAGGCTAGCACAGATACGCAGTATTTT.

This clone showed up just a few times. The J gene is TRBJ1-2, the V gene TRBV19, with a possible D match to TRBD1 (5 bases). This CDR3 spans 12 amino acids. Germline V gene data show CDR1 as LNHDA and CDR2 as SQIVND (reference sequence). Trimming took 5 bases from V and 8 from J, leaving 12 bases between them. The DNA of the CDR3 is TGTGCCAGTAGTCAGGGCCCCAGCGGCTACACCTTC. Translating gives CASSQGPSGYTF.

The chain is built from TRBV11-2 and TRBJ2-1; D gene ambiguous. Trimming took 11 bases from V and 6 from J, leaving 11 bases between them. The CDR3 contains 11 residues. The germline CDR1 and CDR2 sequences are SGHAT and FQNNGV. The CDR3 sequence is CASGLGNEQFF. The CDR3 coding sequence is TGTGCCTCCGGCTTGGGCAATGAGCAGTTCTTC.

The J gene is TRBJ2-2, the V gene TRBV10-3; D is uncertain. The CDR3 has 13 residues. V lost 7 bases and J lost 6, with 12 bases in between. CDR1 is ENHRY and CDR2 is SYGVKD in the germline V gene. The CDR3 reads CAITPNAAGELFF. For the CDR3, the DNA is TGTGCCATCACCCCGAATGCGGCCGGGGAGCTGTTTTTT.

This rearrangement joins TRBV18 to TRBJ2-7; the match to TRBD1 covers 8 bases. Germline CDR1 reads KGHSH; CDR2 reads LQKENI. The V segment lost 3 bases and the J segment 7 bases; nucleotides outside the gene matches: 11. The CDR3 runs 15 residues. The CDR3 DNA is TGTGCCAGCTCACCGATCGGGACAGGTAGGAGGGAGCAGTACTTC. This codes for CASSPIGTGRREQYF.

The chain couples TRBV30 to TRBJ2-7; D may be TRBD2 (6 bases). This CDR3 contains 14 residues. Looked up from germline, CDR1 is GTSNPN and CDR2 is SVGIG (reference sequence). Trimming took off 0 bases at V and 3 bases at J, with 12 bases between the two ends. CDR3 bases: TGTGCCTGGAGTGTCGATGCCGGGGGCTACGAGCAGTACTTC. Its translation: CAWSVDAGGYEQYF. Supplemented by reference TRBV30 and TRBJ2-7, the full variable domain reads SQTIHQWPATLVQPVGSPLSLECTVEGTSNPNLYWYRQAAGRGLQLLFYSVGIGQISSEVPQNLSASRPQDRQFILSSKKLLLSDSGFYLCAWSVDAGGYEQYFGPGTRLTVT.

This chain links TRBV11-3 with TRBJ2-1, with unresolved D. V lost 1 base and J lost 0, with 7 bases in between. In germline, CDR1 is SGHNT, CDR2 YENEEA. This CDR3 spans 15 amino acids. CDR3 sequence: CASSLGRSSYNEQFF. CDR3 DNA sequence: TGTGCCAGCAGCTTAGGGCGGAGCTCCTACAATGAGCAGTTCTTC.

The chain links TRBV6-5 to TRBJ2-1, with D maybe TRBD1 (6 bases). CDR1 is MNHEY and CDR2 is SVGAGI in the germline V gene. This CDR3 has 13 residues. The V end lost 0 bases, the J end lost 7 bases, and 7 bases lay between the germline ends. Here the CDR3 DNA reads TGTGCCAGCAGTTACTCGGGGACAAATGAGCAGTTCTTC. Protein product: CASSYSGTNEQFF.

This clone showed up just once. This chain connects TRBV28 to TRBJ1-4, with 7 bases identical to TRBD1. V lost 3 bases and J lost 7; bases outside the gene matches: 8. CDR1 MDHEN and CDR2 SYDVKM come from the germline V gene. The CDR3 runs 15 residues. DNA of the CDR3: TGTGCCAGCAGTTTGACAGGGAAAAGGGGTGAAAAACTGTTTTTT. Its protein is CASSLTGKRGEKLFF.

V gene TRBV5-6 combines with J gene TRBJ1-4; 7 bases map to TRBD1. The CDR3 has 14 amino acids. Germline lookup yields CDR1 SGHDT and CDR2 YYEEEE. V lost 1 base, J lost 8 bases, and 5 bases stayed unmatched. CDR3 residues: CASSLQGVGEKLFF. The DNA for the CDR3 is TGTGCCAGCAGCTTGCAGGGGGTTGGGGAAAAACTGTTTTTT.

The CDR3 reads CASSPGTGTYGYTF. DNA for the CDR3: TGTGCCAGCTCACCAGGGACAGGGACCTATGGCTACACCTTC. The chain is built from TRBV18 and TRBJ1-2; 9 nucleotides match TRBD1. With 2 bases clipped from V and 4 bases from J, the junction kept 2 bases outside the gene matches. The length of the CDR3 is 14 residues. Germline CDR1 and CDR2: KGHSH and LQKENI.

V is TRBV9 and J is TRBJ2-1; TRBD2 aligns across 8 bases. Trimming cost V 0 bases and J 6 bases; bases outside gene matches: 11. CDR3 length: 17 amino acids. Germline CDR1 is SGDLS and CDR2 is YYNGEE. The CDR3 here is CASSVVAGGPSGNEQFF. The CDR3 DNA sequence: TGTGCCAGCAGCGTAGTGGCGGGGGGCCCTTCGGGCAATGAGCAGTTCTTC.

The CDR3 nucleotides are TGTGCCAGTAGTATTGGGCTAGCGGGAGGAGAGCAGTTCTTC. It specifies CASSIGLAGGEQFF. This chain uses TRBV19 with TRBJ2-1; 11 nucleotides line up with TRBD2. The junction had 5 bases not matched to a gene; V was cut back by 3 bases and J by 10 bases. Germline V gene data show CDR1 as LNHDA and CDR2 as SQIVND (reference sequence). The CDR3 is 14 amino acids.

The V call is TRBV5-1, the J call TRBJ2-3, with unresolved D. The CDR3 consists of 16 residues. Germline V gene lookup returns CDR1 SGHRS and CDR2 YFSETQ. The V end lost 0 bases, the J end lost 4 bases, and 15 bases lay between the germline ends. CDR3 nucleotide sequence: TGCGCCAGCAGCTTGGTCCCGGTTACAAGAGCAGATACGCAGTATTTT. Amino acids: CASSLVPVTRADTQYF.